Listed below are T cell receptor beta chains from one sample, sequenced in a study of shared clonotypes between healthy human individuals. The repertoire was sequenced with immunoSEQ multiplex PCR; TCRdb's copy has only in-frame clones and lacks some. The table lists around 2.1 million clones, around 93% of them singletons. Sequencing was done on a sample of naive CD8+ T cells from PBMCs. Receptors originate from a man aged 18 to 29 in good health. Some clones in this sample may be carry-over from other donors' samples. Each CDR3 is given with its conserved first and last residue. The D gene is left open where the match is weak. Part of the rows lack a size; the others show once, few, many or a class for expanded clones.

TRBD1,TRBV10-3,once,TRBJ2-7,TGTGCCATCAGCCGCCTAGACAGGGGACCTACCTACGAGCAGTACTTC,CAISRLDRGPTYEQYF
TRBD1,TRBV7-2,NA,TRBJ1-2,TGTGCCAGCAGCTCCACAGGGGTGCACTATGGCTACACCTTC,CASSSTGVHYGYTF
NA,TRBV4-2,NA,TRBJ1-2,TGTGCCAGCAGCCAAGATATCACACTTTCATACTACACCTTC,CASSQDITLSYYTF
NA,TRBV7-9,NA,TRBJ2-4,TGTGCCAGCAGCCCCCCGGGACGGCGCCCGAACATTCAGTACTTC,CASSPPGRRPNIQYF
NA,TRBV20-1,NA,TRBJ1-3,TGCAGTGCTAGGGGGGGAAACACCATATATTTT,CSARGGNTIYF
TRBD1,TRBV5-6,NA,TRBJ2-2,TGTGCCAGCAGCGACGAGGACAGGAAAACCGGGGAGCTGTTTTTT,CASSDEDRKTGELFF
NA,TRBV13,few,TRBJ1-4,TGTGCCAGCACAGGGAGGCATGAAAAACTGTTTTTT,CASTGRHEKLFF
NA,TRBV19,NA,TRBJ1-1,TGTGCCAGTAGTCCCCGAAGGGCTGAAGCTTTCTTT,CASSPRRAEAFF
NA,TRBV19,few,TRBJ2-2,TGTGCCAGTAGTAGGCTGAACACCGGGGAGCTGTTTTTT,CASSRLNTGELFF
TRBD1,TRBV6-5,NA,TRBJ1-6,TGTGCCAGCAGTTACTCACAGGGGTGGGGTTCACCCCTCCACTTT,CASSYSQGWGSPLHF
TRBD1,TRBV29-1,NA,TRBJ1-1,TGCAGCGTCCGGGACAGGGGGCGCGGCACTGAAGCTTTCTTT,CSVRDRGRGTEAFF
NA,TRBV5-1,NA,TRBJ2-7,TGCGCCAGCAGCTTGACGGGAGAGCACGAGCAGTACTTC,CASSLTGEHEQYF
NA,TRBV6-1,NA,TRBJ2-1,TGTGCCAGCAGTGAACGTACTAGCCGTTGGAATGAGCAGTTCTTC,CASSERTSRWNEQFF
TRBD1,TRBV4-3,NA,TRBJ2-5,TGCGCCAGCAGCCAAGTCGCAGGGGGCGAAGAGACCCAGTACTTC,CASSQVAGGEETQYF
NA,TRBV14,NA,TRBJ2-1,TGTGCCAGCAGCCAGACTAGAACTGTGAACAATGAGCAGTTCTTC,CASSQTRTVNNEQFF
TRBD2,TRBV27,once,TRBJ2-7,TGTGCCAGCAGTTTCTCGGGACTAGCCTACGAGCAGTACTTC,CASSFSGLAYEQYF
NA,TRBV4-1,NA,TRBJ1-2,TGCGCCAGCAGCCAGGGGGGTGCGGTCGAGGCGTATGGCTACACCTTC,CASSQGGAVEAYGYTF
NA,TRBV27,NA,TRBJ2-2,TGTGCCAGCAGTTTTGGCAGGGGGGCCGGGGAGCTGTTTTTT,CASSFGRGAGELFF
TRBD1,TRBV7-8,NA,TRBJ1-2,TGTGCCAGCAGTTCCTCCCGGGACAGGGGCTTCTATGGCTACACCTTC,CASSSSRDRGFYGYTF
NA,TRBV15,NA,TRBJ1-2,TGTGCCACCAGCAGACCTGGGAACTACACCTTC,CATSRPGNYTF
NA,TRBV9,few,TRBJ1-1,TGTGCCAGCAGCGTAGGAGGTGGACTTCTGAACACTGAAGCTTTCTTT,CASSVGGGLLNTEAFF
TRBD1,TRBV30,NA,TRBJ1-2,TGTGCCTGGCGAACCGGGACAGCCACAGCCCCCTATGGCTACACCTTC,CAWRTGTATAPYGYTF
NA,TRBV7-2,once,TRBJ2-7,TGTGCCAGCAGCTTAGGTCTTGGTAGCAATTCCTACGAGCAGTACTTC,CASSLGLGSNSYEQYF
TRBD1,TRBV9,once,TRBJ2-7,TGTGCCAGCAGCGGGGGACAGGGCCTCACCTACGAGCAGTACTTC,CASSGGQGLTYEQYF
NA,TRBV29-1,few,TRBJ1-3,TGCAGCGTTGCCAGTCGCTCTGGAAACACCATATATTTT,CSVASRSGNTIYF
NA,TRBV27,NA,TRBJ1-2,TGTGCCAGCAGTACCACCCGCGGCAGGGGATACGTCTATGGCTACACCTTC,CASSTTRGRGYVYGYTF
TRBD1,TRBV7-6,NA,TRBJ2-7,TGTGCCAGCAGCTACACCCCCCCGGGACAGGGGGTCGCCGAGCAGTACTTC,CASSYTPPGQGVAEQYF
NA,TRBV28,NA,TRBJ2-7,TGTGCCAGCAGTTTATCCAGGGCGACCTACGAGCAGTACTTC,CASSLSRATYEQYF
TRBD2,TRBV28,NA,TRBJ2-1,TGTGCCAGCACCGGGACTAGCGGGTTCAATGAGCAGTTCTTC,CASTGTSGFNEQFF
NA,TRBV2,NA,TRBJ2-1,TGTGCCAGCAGTGAATGGCGGGGGCGCGGCAATGAGCAGTTCTTC,CASSEWRGRGNEQFF
TRBD1,TRBV18,NA,TRBJ1-1,TGTGCCAGCTTAGGGACAGGGGCCAACACTGAAGCTTTCTTT,CASLGTGANTEAFF
NA,TRBV30,few,TRBJ1-1,TGTGCCTGGAGTGTTTCACTGAACACTGAAGCTTTCTTT,CAWSVSLNTEAFF
NA,TRBV14,NA,TRBJ1-2,TGTGCCAGCAGCCATGTCGTTGGGCCCATCTATGGCTACACCTTC,CASSHVVGPIYGYTF
NA,TRBV13,once,TRBJ2-1,TGTGCCAGCAGCTTGTGGGACGGACCCAACAATGAGCAGTTCTTC,CASSLWDGPNNEQFF
NA,TRBV27,NA,TRBJ2-7,TGTGCCAGCAGTTTGGTAGACCGGAGGGGCGAGCAGTACTTC,CASSLVDRRGEQYF
NA,TRBV11-3,NA,TRBJ2-1,TGTGCCAGCAGTCCCCGGCGGAGCAATGAGCAGTTCTTC,CASSPRRSNEQFF
TRBD1,TRBV5-1,once,TRBJ2-7,TGCGCCAGCAGCTCCGGTCCGGGACAGGGCGTTTACGAGCAGTACTTC,CASSSGPGQGVYEQYF
NA,TRBV9,NA,TRBJ2-1,TGTGCCAGCGCCTCAGGGCCAAGCAATGAGCAGTTCTTC,CASASGPSNEQFF
NA,TRBV28,once,TRBJ2-1,TGTGCCAGCAGAGCCGACGGGTACAATGAGCAGTTCTTC,CASRADGYNEQFF
NA,TRBV11-2,NA,TRBJ2-7,TGTGCCAGCAGCACACCACTCCCACGTGAGGGGGAGTACGAGCAGTACTTC,CASSTPLPREGEYEQYF
NA,TRBV6-5,few,TRBJ1-1,TGTGCCAGCAGCTACGGGGAGACGGTGAACACTGAAGCTTTCTTT,CASSYGETVNTEAFF
NA,TRBV29-1,NA,TRBJ2-7,TGCAGCGTTGAAGGCCAGGATTTCTACGAGCAGTACTTC,CSVEGQDFYEQYF
NA,TRBV18,NA,TRBJ2-7,TGTGCCAGCTCACTAAGATCCCCCGGACAGCCTTCCTACGAGCAGTACTTC,CASSLRSPGQPSYEQYF
NA,TRBV27,NA,TRBJ2-2,TGTGCCAGCAGTCCACCAGGGATCGGGGAGCTGTTTTTT,CASSPPGIGELFF
NA,TRBV30,NA,TRBJ2-7,TGTGCCTGGAGTGTAATCGGAGGTGCTGCCTACGAGCAGTACTTC,CAWSVIGGAAYEQYF
NA,TRBV7-2,NA,TRBJ1-1,TGTGCCAGCAGCTTAGGTGAATTCGGTGAAGCTTTCTTT,CASSLGEFGEAFF
TRBD1,TRBV27,NA,TRBJ1-1,TGTGCCAGCAGTTTATCGGAGGGGGCGCGCACTGAAGCTTTCTTT,CASSLSEGARTEAFF
TRBD1,TRBV14,NA,TRBJ2-1,TGTGCCAGCAGCCATGAGGGGGCTCAACCAGGGAATGAGCAGTTCTTC,CASSHEGAQPGNEQFF
NA,TRBV28,NA,TRBJ2-5,TGTGCCAGCGCTAGGGCAGGGTTTTCGGAGACCCAGTACTTC,CASARAGFSETQYF
NA,TRBV11-3,NA,TRBJ1-5,TGTGCCAGCAGCTTAGATCCAACTGACAGCATTAGCAATCAGCCCCAGCATTTT,CASSLDPTDSISNQPQHF
NA,TRBV18,NA,TRBJ2-7,TGTGCCAGCTCACCCCGGACCCTGCGGGACGAGCAGTACTTC,CASSPRTLRDEQYF
NA,TRBV7-9,NA,TRBJ2-2,TGTGCCAGCAGCCGGACAGCCTCAACCGGGGAGCTGTTTTTT,CASSRTASTGELFF